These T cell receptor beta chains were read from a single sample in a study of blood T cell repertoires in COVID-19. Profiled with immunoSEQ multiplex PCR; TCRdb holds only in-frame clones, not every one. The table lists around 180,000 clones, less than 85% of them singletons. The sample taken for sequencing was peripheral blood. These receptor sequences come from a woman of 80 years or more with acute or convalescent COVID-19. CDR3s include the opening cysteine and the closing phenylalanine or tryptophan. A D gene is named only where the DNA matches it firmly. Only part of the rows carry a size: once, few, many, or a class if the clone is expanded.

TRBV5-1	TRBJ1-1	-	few	CASSLGWGESTEAFF	TGCGCCAGCAGCTTGGGGTGGGGGGAGAGCACTGAAGCTTTCTTT
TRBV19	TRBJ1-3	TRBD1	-	CASSEGAGGNTIYF	TGTGCCAGTAGTGAGGGGGCAGGAGGAAACACCATATATTTT
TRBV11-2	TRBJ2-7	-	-	CASSLGGQGHEQYF	TGTGCCAGCAGCTTAGGAGGTCAGGGGCACGAGCAGTACTTC
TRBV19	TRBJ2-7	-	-	CASSIVGQGNPYEQYF	TGTGCCAGTAGTATTGTCGGGCAGGGGAACCCCTACGAGCAGTACTTC
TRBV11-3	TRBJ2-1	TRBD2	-	CASSFSGTNNEQFF	TGTGCCAGCAGCTTCAGCGGGACTAACAATGAGCAGTTCTTC
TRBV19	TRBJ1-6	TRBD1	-	CASSTGQGASPLHF	TGTGCCAGTAGTACAGGACAGGGGGCTTCACCCCTCCACTTT
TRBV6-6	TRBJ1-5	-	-	CATREGGQPQHF	TGTGCCACACGGGAGGGAGGTCAGCCCCAGCATTTT
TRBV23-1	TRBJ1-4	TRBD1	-	CASSRARQGWANEKLFF	TGCGCCAGCAGTCGCGCCAGACAGGGATGGGCTAATGAAAAACTGTTTTTT
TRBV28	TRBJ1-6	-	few	CASRVPGNNSPLHF	TGTGCCAGCCGCGTCCCGGGGAATAATTCACCCCTCCACTTT
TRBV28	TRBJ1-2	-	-	CASSFQQLPSYTF	TGTGCCAGCAGTTTCCAACAGCTCCCAAGCTACACCTTC
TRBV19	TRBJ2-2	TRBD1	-	CASSRDRGWTGELFF	TGTGCCAGTAGCCGGGACAGGGGTTGGACCGGGGAGCTGTTTTTT
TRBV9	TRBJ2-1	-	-	CASSAGKGVGSPLNEQFF	TGTGCCAGCAGCGCCGGGAAGGGCGTCGGGTCACCATTAAATGAGCAGTTCTTC
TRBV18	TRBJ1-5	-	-	CASSAGGQTEPQHF	TGTGCCAGCTCAGCAGGCGGGCAGACCGAACCCCAGCATTTT
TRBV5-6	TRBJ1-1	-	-	CASSWGVDSTEAFF	TGTGCCAGCAGCTGGGGGGTTGATAGCACTGAAGCTTTCTTT
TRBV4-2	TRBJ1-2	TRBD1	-	CASSQDPGQENGYTF	TGTGCCAGCAGCCAAGACCCGGGACAGGAAAACGGCTACACCTTC
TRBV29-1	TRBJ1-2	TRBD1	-	CSEEGQLYDGYTF	TGCAGCGAGGAGGGACAGCTTTATGACGGCTACACCTTC
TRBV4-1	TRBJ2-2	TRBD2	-	CASSQVAGGGTGELFF	TGCGCCAGCAGCCAAGTTGCGGGAGGTGGAACCGGGGAGCTGTTTTTT
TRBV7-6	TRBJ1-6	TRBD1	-	CASSLEPYTGQGSSYNSPLHF	TGTGCCAGCAGCTTAGAGCCCTATACGGGACAGGGGAGCTCCTATAATTCACCCCTCCACTTT
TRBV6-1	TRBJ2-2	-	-	CASSGAGTSNTGELFF	TGTGCCAGCAGTGGAGCCGGGACATCGAACACCGGGGAGCTGTTTTTT
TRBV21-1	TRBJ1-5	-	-	CASSTSRPGTGSGNQPQHF	TGTGCCAGCAGCACAAGCCGTCCCGGGACAGGGTCGGGAAATCAGCCCCAGCATTTT
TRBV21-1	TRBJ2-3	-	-	CASSNQIRGVTDTQYF	TGTGCCAGCAGCAACCAGATTCGGGGAGTAACAGATACGCAGTATTTT
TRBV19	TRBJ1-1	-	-	CASAIQAEAFF	TGTGCCAGTGCCATTCAGGCTGAAGCTTTCTTT
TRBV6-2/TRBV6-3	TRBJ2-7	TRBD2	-	CASSSLAGPVEQYF	TGTGCCAGCAGTAGTTTAGCGGGGCCCGTCGAGCAGTACTTC
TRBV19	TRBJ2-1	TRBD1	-	CASSVGTGGITDEQFF	TGTGCCAGTAGTGTGGGGACAGGGGGCATAACAGATGAGCAGTTCTTC
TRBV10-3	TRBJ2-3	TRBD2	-	CAISPGLAGNTDTQYF	TGTGCCATCAGTCCGGGACTAGCGGGAAACACAGATACGCAGTATTTT
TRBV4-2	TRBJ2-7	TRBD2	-	CASSQGGTSGLVEQYF	TGTGCCAGCAGCCAAGGTGGGACTAGCGGGTTGGTCGAGCAGTACTTC
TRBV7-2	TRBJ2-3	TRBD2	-	CASAGEGSFSDTQYF	TGTGCCAGCGCGGGGGAGGGGAGTTTTTCAGATACGCAGTATTTT
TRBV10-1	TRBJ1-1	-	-	CASSAQGSTEAFF	TGCGCCAGCAGTGCACAGGGTTCAACTGAAGCTTTCTTT
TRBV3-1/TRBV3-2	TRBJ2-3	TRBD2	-	CASSLGAGGLRDTQYF	TGTGCCAGCAGCCTCGGAGCGGGAGGGCTTCGAGATACGCAGTATTTT
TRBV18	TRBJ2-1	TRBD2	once	CASSPTSGNNEQFF	TGTGCCAGCTCACCGACTAGCGGGAACAATGAGCAGTTCTTC